The 7 T cell receptor beta chains listed next were all sequenced from one sample in a study of spatial heterogeneity in lung cancer. Noted time point: sample taken at primary tumor resection. One entry per CDR3 protein results from TCRdb running MiXCR on the 5' RACE reads. The sample lists 2,500 to 4,000 distinct CDR3 sequences, approximately 9.4% occurring once. Sample: normal lung tissue next to the tumor, taken at surgery. The receptors here all came from a male donor with early-stage non-small cell lung cancer.

V gene TRBV5-1 combines with J gene TRBJ1-2; 12 nucleotides agree with TRBD1. The V gene end was trimmed by 4 bases and the J gene end by 9 bases; junction bases not matched to a gene: 7. There are 14 residues in the CDR3. Germline V gene data show CDR1 as SGHRS and CDR2 as YFSETQ. The CDR3 loop is CASSAGTGGVSYTF. CDR3 DNA sequence: TGCGCCAGCAGCGCCGGGACAGGGGGCGTCAGCTACACCTTC. The variable domain in full, with the rest retrieved from reference TRBV5-1 and TRBJ1-2, is KAGVTQTPRYLIKTRGQQVTLSCSPISGHRSVSWYQQTPGQGLQFLFEYFSETQRNKGNFPGRFSGRQFSNSRSEMNVSTLELGDSALYLCASSAGTGGVSYTFGSGTRLTVV.

The chain joins TRBV6-5 to TRBJ1-1, with D possibly TRBD1 on 5 matching bases. V was pared by 11 bases and J by 0 bases, with 13 bases between. Germline assignment: CDR1 MNHEY and CDR2 SVGAGI. The CDR3 is made up of 13 amino acids. The CDR3 sequence: CAAGRTLNTEAFF. The DNA of the CDR3 is TGTGCCGCCGGCAGGACATTGAACACTGAAGCTTTCTTT.

By proportion, this clonotype is medium-sized. The chain is built from TRBV7-9 and TRBJ2-6; unclear D gene. CDR3 length: 14 residues. V gave up 3 bases and J gave up 2 bases, with 5 bases separating them. Per the germline V gene, CDR1 is SEHNR and CDR2 is FQNEAQ (reference sequence). The CDR3 nucleotides read TGTGCCAGCAGCTTCCTCGCTGGGGCCAACGTCCTGACTTTC. This sequence encodes CASSFLAGANVLTF.

Concerning this clonotype: One junction end does not reproduce the germline sequence, and a read error may be involved. This chain joins TRBV13 and TRBJ2-5; TRBD1 aligns across 7 bases. The germline CDR1 and CDR2 sequences are PRHDT and FYEKMQ (reference sequence). The length of the CDR3 is 19 residues. The CDR3 DNA reads TGTGTCAGCAGCTTATTCGGTGGTAAGGACAGGCGAGACCAAGAGACCCAGTACTTC. This encodes CVSSLFGGKDRRDQETQYF.

By proportion, this clonotype is medium-sized. The chain recombines TRBV5-6 with TRBJ2-5, with 8 bases identical to TRBD1. CDR3 length: 14 amino acids. J gave up 4 bases and V 4 bases, and 6 bases lay outside the gene matches. In germline, CDR1 is SGHDT, CDR2 YYEEEE. CDR3 sequence: CASSRTGPGETQYF. The CDR3 DNA follows: TGTGCCAGCAGCCGGACAGGGCCAGGAGAGACCCAGTACTTC.

Ten or more counts support this clonotype. The chain combines TRBV28 with TRBJ2-7, with 7 bases that match TRBD2. The V segment lost 5 bases and the J segment 4 bases; nucleotides outside the gene matches: 11. Germline CDR1 reads MDHEN; CDR2 reads SYDVKM. The CDR3 contains 15 residues. The CDR3 sequence is CASSLGASGLYEQYF. The CDR3 nucleotides read TGTGCCAGCAGTCTAGGGGCTAGCGGACTATACGAGCAGTACTTC.

This clonotype was counted at least ten times. V is TRBV6-5 and J is TRBJ1-4; 9 bases line up with TRBD1. V lost 9 bases to trimming and J lost 7 bases; unmatched junction nucleotides: 9. CDR1 and CDR2 (germline): MNHEY, SVGAGI. This CDR3 region has 14 residues. The CDR3 nucleotides read TGTGCCAGTCATACGGGACAGGGAGGTGAAAAACTGTTTTTT. Residues: CASHTGQGGEKLFF.